These 16 T cell receptor beta chains share one sample of origin, sequenced in a study of blood T cell repertoires in COVID-19. The table came from immunoSEQ multiplex PCR; TCRdb's copy has only in-frame clones and leaves some out. The sample records roughly 91,000 clones, roughly 84% being singletons. Sequencing input: peripheral blood. The origin of the receptors is a man in his 70s with active or convalescent COVID-19.

The chain carries TRBV29-1 and TRBJ1-2; TRBD1 matches 7 bases. The CDR3 covers 14 residues. Losses at the gene ends were 3 bases for V and 7 bases for J; bases not matched to a gene: 11. Germline CDR1 SQVTM, CDR2 ANQGSEA. CDR3 nucleotide sequence: TGCAGCGTTGATCAGGGGGTACCATCGGGTGGCTACACCTTC. It encodes CSVDQGVPSGGYTF.

This chain joins TRBV19 and TRBJ1-5; 11 positions agree with TRBD1. This CDR3 has 19 residues. The germline V gene encodes CDR1 LNHDA and CDR2 SQIVND (reference sequence). The V and J ends lost 0 bases and 4 bases, in that order; junction bases with no gene match: 11. The CDR3 spells CASSIDRRTGGDSNQPQHF. The CDR3 DNA reads as TGTGCCAGTAGTATAGATCGACGGACAGGGGGCGATAGTAATCAGCCCCAGCATTTT.

V and J are TRBV5-1 and TRBJ2-2, with 15 bases that match TRBD2. Germline-derived CDR1 and CDR2 are SGHRS and YFSETQ. The CDR3 length is 18 residues. After removal of 5 bases from V and 2 bases from J, the junction contained 7 bases not matched to a gene. The CDR3 DNA reads TGCGCCAGCAGTCAAGGGACTAGCGGGGGGATTAACACCGGGGAGCTGTTTTTT. This encodes CASSQGTSGGINTGELFF.

The V call is TRBV10-3, the J call TRBJ1-1; 9 nucleotides line up with TRBD1. From germline, CDR1 is ENHRY and CDR2 SYGVKD. V dropped 5 bases and J dropped 8; count of bases not matched to a gene: 6. The CDR3 loop spans 13 amino acids. Here the CDR3 reads CAISSYGQGEAFF. CDR3 in DNA: TGTGCCATCAGTTCCTATGGACAGGGGGAAGCTTTCTTT.

The chain combines TRBV5-4 with TRBJ2-3, with 10 bases lining up with TRBD2. J gave up 4 bases and V 2 bases, and 7 bases lay outside the gene matches. The CDR3 has 16 amino acids. Germline lookup yields CDR1 SGHNT and CDR2 YYREEE (reference sequence). The DNA for the CDR3 is TGTGCCAGCAGCTTCATAGCGGGGGGCCCCCCAGATACGCAGTATTTT. Translated: CASSFIAGGPPDTQYF.

The rearrangement uses TRBV5-8 and TRBJ2-5; the D gene is possibly TRBD1 (5 bases). Germline-derived CDR1 and CDR2 are SGHTS and YDEGEE. V lost 4 bases, J lost 5 bases, and 9 bases lay in between. The CDR3 is made up of 12 amino acids. CDR3 loop: CASSANRETQYF. In nucleotides, the CDR3 is TGTGCCAGCAGCGCGAACAGGGAGACCCAGTACTTC.

The gene calls are TRBV5-6 and TRBJ1-3, with D hard to call. V shed 0 bases and J shed 3 bases, with 4 bases lying between them. This CDR3 is built from 13 residues. CDR1 and CDR2 (germline): SGHDT, YYEEEE. CDR3 residues: CASSLGLGNTIYF. CDR3 DNA sequence: TGTGCCAGCAGCTTGGGTCTTGGAAACACCATATATTTT.

This clone was recorded once. V usage is TRBV5-1 and J usage is TRBJ2-1, with D perhaps matching TRBD1 (6 bases). Trimming cost V 5 bases and J 8 bases, with 14 bases left between them. The length of the CDR3 is 13 residues. CDR1 SGHRS and CDR2 YFSETQ come from the germline V gene. The CDR3 DNA sequence: TGCGCCAGCAGTCCCAGGGGCTGGGATGAGCAGTTCTTC. This gives the protein CASSPRGWDEQFF.

The CDR3 DNA follows: TGCAGCGTCAGGTTAGGAGAGACCCAGTACTTC. Protein product: CSVRLGETQYF. V usage is TRBV29-1 and J usage is TRBJ2-5; D is ambiguous. Germline-derived CDR1 and CDR2 are SQVTM and ANQGSEA. The length of the CDR3 is 11 residues. V lost 6 bases and J 4 bases, leaving 9 bases between the germline ends. Full variable domain (missing parts from reference TRBV29-1 and TRBJ2-5): SAVISQKPSRDICQRGTSLTIQCQVDSQVTMMFWYRQQPGQSLTLIATANQGSEATYESGFVIDKFPISRPNLTFSTLTVSNMSPEDSSIYLCSVRLGETQYFGPGTRLLVL.

The rearrangement links TRBV7-2 to TRBJ2-5, with D possibly being TRBD2 (6 bases). V lost 1 base to trimming and J lost 2 bases, with 14 bases between them. This CDR3 contains 16 residues. Germline V gene lookup returns CDR1 SGHTA and CDR2 FQGNSA. As DNA, the CDR3 is TGTGCCAGCAGCTTAGGGCGGGGACCCACACAAGAGACCCAGTACTTC. Protein product: CASSLGRGPTQETQYF.

This chain joins TRBV23-1 and TRBJ2-7, with 7 bases that match TRBD1. TRBV23-1 is an ORF, and what it does is uncertain. The CDR3 spans 15 residues. The V gene end was trimmed by 2 bases and the J gene end by 1 base; junction bases not matched to a gene: 5. The CDR3 DNA sequence: TGCGCCAGCAGTCAACCAGACAGGGTATCCTACGAGCAGTACTTC. Translating gives CASSQPDRVSYEQYF.

This clone came up a few times. CDR3 coding DNA: TGTGCCAGCTCACCATTGGAGCGAGAGACCCAGTACTTC. It yields the protein CASSPLERETQYF. The chain recombines TRBV18 with TRBJ2-5; no firm D call. CDR3 length equals 13 residues. Trimming shortened V by 2 bases and J by 4 bases, and 8 bases separated the two germline ends. CDR1 KGHSH and CDR2 LQKENI come from the germline V gene. Together with reference TRBV18 and TRBJ2-5, the CDR3 gives the full variable domain: NAGVMQNPRHLVRRRGQEARLRCSPMKGHSHVYWYRQLPEEGLKFMVYLQKENIIDESGMPKERFSAEFPKEGPSILRIQQVVRGDSAAYFCASSPLERETQYFGPGTRLLVL.

This clone occurred once. This rearrangement joins TRBV28 to TRBJ1-2, with TRBD1 as a possible D gene (5 bases). This CDR3 is built from 14 residues. The V gene lost 6 bases and the J gene lost 0 bases, with 11 bases spanning the gap. The V gene's germline CDR1 is MDHEN and CDR2 SYDVKM. CDR3 in DNA: TGTGCCAGCAGAACTGTGGGGCCTAACTATGGCTACACCTTC. It yields the protein CASRTVGPNYGYTF.

As to this clone: Distinct nucleotide sequences in the sample also encode this CDR3. This chain uses TRBV28 with TRBJ1-2; D gene uncertain. CDR3 length equals 12 residues. V lost 4 bases to trimming and J lost 2 bases, with 5 bases between them. CDR1 is MDHEN, CDR2 SYDVKM, per germline. The CDR3: CASSSGNYGYTF. In DNA form, the CDR3 reads TGTGCCAGCAGTTCGGGGAACTATGGCTACACCTTC.

The table lists this clone with a few counts. The V and J genes are TRBV3-1 (or the pseudogene TRBV3-2) and TRBJ2-7; 12 bases are shared with TRBD1. Germline lookup yields CDR1 LGHDT and CDR2 YNNKEL (reference sequence). This CDR3 is built from 14 residues. V was clipped by 4 bases and J by 5 bases; unmatched bases: 3. CDR3 sequence: CASSPWDRGHEQYF. CDR3 bases: TGTGCCAGCAGCCCGTGGGACAGGGGGCACGAGCAGTACTTC.

V and J are TRBV5-1 and TRBJ2-1; no clear D. Trimming took off 5 bases at V and 0 bases at J, with 15 bases between the two ends. Germline V lookup: CDR1 SGHRS, CDR2 YFSETQ. The CDR3 totals 16 residues. The CDR3 nucleotides read TGCGCCAGCAGAGCGTTCACCACAAGCTCCTACAATGAGCAGTTCTTC. Residues: CASRAFTTSSYNEQFF.